One and the same sample provided the 2 T cell receptor beta chains below, sequenced in a study of cytomegalovirus exposure and HLA in healthy donors. The PCR was carried out with 60 Vbeta primers and 13 Jbeta primers. Assay used: immunoSEQ multiplex PCR; TCRdb lists only in-frame clones, some missing. The sample consists of more than 100,000 clones, 15% to 17% of them appearing once. What was sequenced was PBMCs. Receptor source: a woman aged 18-29 years in good health and CMV-seronegative.

The chain uses TRBV6-4 and TRBJ2-3, with D possibly being TRBD2 (6 bases). CDR1 and CDR2 (germline): MRHNA, SNTAGT. Trimming left V 0 bases short and J 0 bases short, with 10 bases between. There are 16 residues in the CDR3. Written as DNA, the CDR3 is TGTGCCAGCAGTGACTCGGGTAGCGGTAGCACAGATACGCAGTATTTT. Amino acid sequence: CASSDSGSGSTDTQYF.

This clone was counted between two and nine times. This sequence joins TRBV28 and TRBJ1-2; 8 bases map to TRBD1. V gave up 4 bases and J gave up 4 bases; unmatched junction bases: 11. From germline, CDR1 is MDHEN and CDR2 SYDVKM. The CDR3 totals 16 residues. The chain's CDR3 is CASSSNIWTGTYGYTF. CDR3 bases: TGTGCCAGCAGTTCTAATATTTGGACAGGGACCTATGGCTACACCTTC.